This T cell receptor beta chain came from a study of regulatory T cells in long-lasting Graves disease. V was clipped by 1 base and J by 3 bases, with 13 bases between them. The CDR3 covers 16 residues. Germline-derived CDR1 and CDR2 are MDHEN and SYDVKM. Findings of the study overall: TRBV28, TRBJ1-2 and TRBJ2-5 were favored in persistent disease.

Sample time point: newly diagnosed GD, antithyroid drugs for less than 3 months. From RNA extracted from PBMCs, the TCR library was made. This clonotype was found many times. The antigen remains unidentified. Through Arm-PCR of CDR3 regions and iRepertoire HTBI primers, TCR beta libraries were built. MiXCR, applied by TCRdb to the multiplex PCR reads, yields one record per CDR3 protein. The sample lists approximately 350,000 distinct CDR3 sequences; about 10% were seen once. The sample was also reused in another study, on T cells in Graves' hyperthyroidism and ophthalmopathy.

The sequenced sample was peripheral blood mononuclear cells (PBMCs), obtained at new diagnosis, from a patient treated with antithyroid drugs. The receptor's source is a young woman with Graves disease. This chain joins TRBV28 and TRBJ2-1; D gene ambiguous. This CDR3 reads CASSLFGGTFYNEQFF. The CDR3 DNA is TGTGCCAGCAGTTTATTCGGCGGAACCTTCTACAATGAGCAGTTCTTC.